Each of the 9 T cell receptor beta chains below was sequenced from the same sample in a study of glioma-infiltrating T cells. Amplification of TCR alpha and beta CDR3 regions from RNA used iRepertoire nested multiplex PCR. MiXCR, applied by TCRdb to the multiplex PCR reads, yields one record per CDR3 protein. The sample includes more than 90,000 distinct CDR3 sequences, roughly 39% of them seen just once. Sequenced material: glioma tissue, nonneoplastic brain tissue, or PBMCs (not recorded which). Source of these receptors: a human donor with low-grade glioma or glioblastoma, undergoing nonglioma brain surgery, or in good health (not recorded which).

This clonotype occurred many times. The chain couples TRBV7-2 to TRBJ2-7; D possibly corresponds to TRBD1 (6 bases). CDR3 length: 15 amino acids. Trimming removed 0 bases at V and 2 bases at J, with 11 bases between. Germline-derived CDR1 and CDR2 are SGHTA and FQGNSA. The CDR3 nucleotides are TGTGCCAGCAGCTTAGCCGCAGGGGTTCCCTACGAGCAGTACTTC. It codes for CASSLAAGVPYEQYF.

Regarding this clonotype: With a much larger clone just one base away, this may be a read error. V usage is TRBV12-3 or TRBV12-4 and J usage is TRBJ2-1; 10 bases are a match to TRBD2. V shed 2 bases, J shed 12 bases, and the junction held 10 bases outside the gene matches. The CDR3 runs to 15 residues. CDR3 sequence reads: CASSLLAGAPGGQFF. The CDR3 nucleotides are TGTGCCAGCAGTTTACTAGCGGGAGCTCCGGGTGGGCAGTTCTTC.

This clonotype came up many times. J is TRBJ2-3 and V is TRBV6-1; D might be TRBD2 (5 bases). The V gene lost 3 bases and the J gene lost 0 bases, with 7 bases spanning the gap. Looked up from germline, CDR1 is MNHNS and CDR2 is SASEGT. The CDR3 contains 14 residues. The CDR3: CASSEGVSTDTQYF. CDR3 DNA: TGTGCCAGCAGTGAGGGAGTTAGCACAGATACGCAGTATTTT.

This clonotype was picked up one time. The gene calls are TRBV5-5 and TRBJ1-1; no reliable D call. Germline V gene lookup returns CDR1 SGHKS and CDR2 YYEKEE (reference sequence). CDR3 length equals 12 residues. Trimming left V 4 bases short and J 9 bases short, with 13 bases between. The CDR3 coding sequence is TGTGCCAGCAGCGCAGAGGTGCCTAAAGCTTTCTTT. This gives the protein CASSAEVPKAFF. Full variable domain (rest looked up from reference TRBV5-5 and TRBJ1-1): DAGVTQSPTHLIKTRGQQVTLRCSPISGHKSVSWYQQVLGQGPQFIFQYYEKEERGRGNFPDRFSARQFPNYSSELNVNALLLGDSALYLCASSAEVPKAFFGQGTRLTVV.

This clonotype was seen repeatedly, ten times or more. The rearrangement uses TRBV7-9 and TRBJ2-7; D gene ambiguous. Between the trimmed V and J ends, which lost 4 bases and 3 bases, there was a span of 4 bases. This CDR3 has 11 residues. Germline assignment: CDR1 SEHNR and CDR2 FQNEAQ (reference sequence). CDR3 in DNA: TGTGCCAGCAGCTCCTTCTACGAGCAGTACTTC. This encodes CASSSFYEQYF.

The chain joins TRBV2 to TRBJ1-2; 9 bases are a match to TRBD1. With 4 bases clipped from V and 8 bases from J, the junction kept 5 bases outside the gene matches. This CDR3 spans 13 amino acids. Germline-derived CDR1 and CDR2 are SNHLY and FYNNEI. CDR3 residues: CASSAGGQGGYTF. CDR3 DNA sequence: TGTGCCAGCAGTGCGGGGGGACAGGGCGGCTACACCTTC. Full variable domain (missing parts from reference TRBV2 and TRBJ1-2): EPEVTQTPSHQVTQMGQEVILRCVPISNHLYFYWYRQILGQKVEFLVSFYNNEISEKSEIFDDQFSVERPDGSNFTLKIRSTKLEDSAMYFCASSAGGQGGYTFGSGTRLTVV.

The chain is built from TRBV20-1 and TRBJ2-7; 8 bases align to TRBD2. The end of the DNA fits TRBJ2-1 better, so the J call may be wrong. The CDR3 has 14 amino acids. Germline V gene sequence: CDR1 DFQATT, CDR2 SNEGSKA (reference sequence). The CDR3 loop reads CSAETNGRVNEQFF. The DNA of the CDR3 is TGCAGTGCCGAGACTAACGGGAGGGTTAACGAGCAGTTCTTC.

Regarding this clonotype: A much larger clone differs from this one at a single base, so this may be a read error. The CDR3 nucleotides read TGTGCCAGTAGTGTCGGGACAGGGGCTTACAATGGGCAGTTCTTC. This codes for CASSVGTGAYNGQFF. The gene calls are TRBV19 and TRBJ2-1; 10 bases agree with TRBD1. The CDR3 consists of 15 residues. Germline V gene data show CDR1 as LNHDA and CDR2 as SQIVND (reference sequence).

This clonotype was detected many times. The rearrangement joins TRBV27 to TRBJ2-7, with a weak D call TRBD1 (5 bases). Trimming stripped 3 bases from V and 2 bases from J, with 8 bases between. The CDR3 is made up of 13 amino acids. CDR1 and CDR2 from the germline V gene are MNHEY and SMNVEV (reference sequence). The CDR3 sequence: CASSFRQTYEQYF. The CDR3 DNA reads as TGTGCCAGCAGTTTCCGACAGACCTACGAGCAGTACTTC.